This T cell receptor (beta chain) was captured in a study of identical twins. The J segment lost 3 bases and the V segment lost 3 bases, leaving 25 bases of the junction unmatched. The CDR3 has 21 residues. The germline CDR1 and CDR2 sequences are MNHEY and SVGEGT. TCRdb reanalysed the 5' RACE reads using MiXCR and keeps one entry per CDR3 protein. Here the sample spans approximately 410,000 distinct CDR3 sequences, under 20% being singletons. In this sample, this clonotype turned up a few times. This receptor was identified in a man aged 45-65 years in good health. The rearrangement joins TRBV6-2 or TRBV6-3 to TRBJ2-7; 8 bases are shared with TRBD1. The material sequenced was naive T cells sorted from blood. The CDR3 sequence: CASSYDSRRTGPLGGSYEQYF. The CDR3 region has the DNA TGTGCCAGCAGTTATGACAGTCGGCGGACAGGGCCCCTCGGGGGAAGCTACGAGCAGTACTTC.